A single sample is the source of the 25 T cell receptor beta chains below, sequenced in a study of graft-versus-host responses after intestinal transplantation. These receptors' antigens are unknown. Here immunoSEQ multiplex PCR was the method, and the copy in TCRdb shows in-frame clones only, minus some. The sample comprises about 83,000 clones, roughly 91% of which are singletons, and 0.3% to 0.4% rests with the top ten. The sequencing used unstimulated CD4+ T cells sorted from spleen or lymph node cells, collected before intestinal transplant. The receptor source for this set is a human donor who received an intestinal transplant.

The V gene is TRBV19, the J gene TRBJ1-5; D not certain. Germline CDR1 and CDR2: LNHDA and SQIVND (reference sequence). The CDR3 totals 15 residues. V was clipped by 7 bases and J by 3 bases, with 16 bases between them. CDR3 coding DNA: TGTGCCAGTACCACTATGACGGGAGACAATCAGCCCCAGCATTTT. Encoded protein: CASTTMTGDNQPQHF.

The chain combines TRBV4-1 with TRBJ2-5; 14 bases line up with TRBD2. The CDR3 runs to 16 residues. CDR1 MGHRA and CDR2 YSYEKL come from the germline V gene. The junction had 6 bases not matched to a gene; V was cut back by 4 bases and J by 5 bases. The chain's CDR3 is CASSLGTSGGRETQYF. DNA for the CDR3: TGCGCCAGCAGCCTCGGGACTAGCGGGGGTCGGGAGACCCAGTACTTC.

The CDR3 DNA follows: TGTGCCAGCAGTCAAGATCCTATTCAGGCGGTCAGGGTACGGATTTACACTGAAGCTTTCTTT. Protein product: CASSQDPIQAVRVRIYTEAFF. The genes are TRBV6-1 and TRBJ1-1; possible D gene TRBD1, 5 bases. The germline V gene encodes CDR1 MNHNS and CDR2 SASEGT. Trimming removed 5 bases at V and 3 bases at J, with 34 bases between. This CDR3 region has 21 residues.

The chain uses TRBV5-4 and TRBJ2-7; possibly TRBD1 for D (6 bases). The CDR3 sequence is 14 residues long. V shed 3 bases and J shed 1 base, with 11 bases lying between them. The V gene's germline CDR1 is SGHNT and CDR2 YYREEE (reference sequence). Here the CDR3 reads CASSSRTDSYEQYF. CDR3 nucleotides: TGTGCCAGCAGCTCCCGGACAGATTCCTACGAGCAGTACTTC.

This chain connects TRBV5-4 to TRBJ2-5; the D gene is possibly TRBD2 (5 bases). V lost 0 bases and J 4 bases, leaving 10 bases between the germline ends. The CDR3 extends over 14 amino acids. CDR1 and CDR2 from the germline V gene are SGHNT and YYREEE (reference sequence). The CDR3, as DNA: TGTGCCAGCAGCTTGGGGGAGAGGCGAGAGACCCAGTACTTC. It translates to CASSLGERRETQYF.

This rearrangement joins TRBV11-1 to TRBJ2-7, with TRBD1 matching over 9 bases. Germline CDR1 is SGHAT and CDR2 is FQDESV (reference sequence). V lost 5 bases and J lost 2; bases outside the gene matches: 13. CDR3 length equals 17 residues. CDR3 in amino acids: CASSRSGSGTGTYEQYF. The CDR3 nucleotides are TGTGCCAGCAGCCGCTCAGGGTCCGGGACAGGGACCTACGAGCAGTACTTC.

The V call is TRBV7-6, the J call TRBJ2-1; 7 bases agree with TRBD2. The germline CDR1 and CDR2 sequences are SGHVS and FNYEAQ. This CDR3 has 14 amino acids. Germline trimming cut 3 bases from V and 1 base from J; bases unmatched to any gene: 0. CDR3 loop: CASSLGLSYNEQFF. In nucleotides, the CDR3 is TGTGCCAGCAGCTTGGGACTATCCTACAATGAGCAGTTCTTC.

The chain has TRBV30 and TRBJ1-2; no clear D gene. Trimming cost V 5 bases and J 4 bases, with 11 bases left between them. Germline-derived CDR1 and CDR2 are GTSNPN and SVGIG (reference sequence). The CDR3 runs to 12 residues. The CDR3, as DNA: TGTGCCTGGTGGAGGATGATCTATGGCTACACCTTC. It specifies CAWWRMIYGYTF.

The chain uses TRBV28 and TRBJ2-3; TRBD2 agrees at 11 bases. CDR3 length: 15 amino acids. V shed 6 bases and J 7 bases; nucleotides not matched to a gene: 9. CDR1 MDHEN and CDR2 SYDVKM come from the germline V gene. The CDR3 region has the DNA TGTGCCAGCAGCACACTAGCGGGAGCCCTCAATACGCAGTATTTT. It specifies CASSTLAGALNTQYF.

The J gene is TRBJ2-7, the V gene TRBV6-5; weak D call: TRBD2 (7 bases). Germline values: CDR1 MNHEY, CDR2 SVGAGI. The ends were cut back, 2 bases at V and 5 bases at J, with 19 bases in the middle. The CDR3 loop spans 16 amino acids. Here the CDR3 DNA reads TGTGCCAGCAGTTACGCCAAGGGGGGGGCGCGAGACGAGCAGTACTTC. Its translation is CASSYAKGGARDEQYF.

The chain combines TRBV15 with TRBJ2-7; possible D gene TRBD2, 5 bases. V dropped 0 bases and J dropped 11 bases, with 14 bases sitting between them. The CDR3 totals 13 residues. Per the germline V gene, CDR1 is LNHNV and CDR2 is YYDKDF (reference sequence). In DNA, the CDR3 is TGTGCCACCAGCAGAGACGGGGTTGGGATGGAGTACTTC. Amino acids: CATSRDGVGMEYF.

This rearrangement joins TRBV27 to TRBJ1-2; possible D gene TRBD1, 5 bases. V was trimmed by 7 bases and J by 3 bases, leaving 12 bases between them. Germline CDR1 is MNHEY and CDR2 is SMNVEV (reference sequence). The CDR3 has 13 residues. CDR3 protein: CASKGRADYGYTF. CDR3 in DNA: TGTGCCAGCAAGGGGAGGGCGGACTATGGCTACACCTTC.

Only a few counts were recorded for this clone. The rearrangement uses TRBV19 and TRBJ1-4; D is uncertain. The germline gives CDR1 LNHDA, CDR2 SQIVND (reference sequence). CDR3 length: 13 residues. Trimming shortened V by 2 bases and J by 7 bases, and 8 bases separated the two germline ends. CDR3 sequence: CASSIFHGEKLFF. The CDR3 DNA reads as TGTGCCAGTAGTATATTTCACGGTGAAAAACTGTTTTTT.

The V gene is TRBV30, the J gene TRBJ1-1, with 7 bases that match TRBD1. Germline V lookup: CDR1 GTSNPN, CDR2 SVGIG (reference sequence). J lost 0 bases, V lost 4 bases, and 8 bases had no gene match. The CDR3 sequence is 15 residues long. DNA of the CDR3: TGTGCCTGGATTCAACAGGGGATGATGAACACTGAAGCTTTCTTT. Its protein is CAWIQQGMMNTEAFF.

This rearrangement joins TRBV6-1 to TRBJ2-7; perhaps TRBD1 as D (5 bases). From germline, CDR1 is MNHNS and CDR2 SASEGT. Between the trimmed V and J ends, which lost 7 bases and 4 bases, there was a span of 14 bases. The CDR3 spans 13 residues. CDR3 nucleotide sequence: TGTGCCAGCAATCACAGGAGCGCTTACGAGCAGTACTTC. This sequence encodes CASNHRSAYEQYF.

The chain employs TRBV29-1 and TRBJ2-2, with D perhaps TRBD2 (7 bases). The CDR3 length is 14 residues. Germline CDR1 is SQVTM and CDR2 is ANQGSEA. V was trimmed by 4 bases and J by 4 bases, leaving 13 bases between them. The CDR3 nucleotides are TGCAGCGTTGGCGGGGGCTCGGGCACCGGGGAGCTGTTTTTT. Protein product: CSVGGGSGTGELFF.

V is TRBV29-1 and J is TRBJ2-7; no reliable D call. The CDR3 is 14 amino acids. CDR1 and CDR2 from the germline V gene are SQVTM and ANQGSEA. V was cut by 4 bases and J by 6 bases, with 19 bases left in between. The CDR3 sequence: CSVVRLQLLCEQYF. CDR3 in DNA: TGCAGCGTTGTAAGATTACAGCTTCTATGCGAGCAGTACTTC.

The chain couples TRBV29-1 to TRBJ2-5; tentative D call: TRBD1 (6 bases). This CDR3 comprises 14 residues. Germline-derived CDR1 and CDR2 are SQVTM and ANQGSEA. V lost 8 bases and J lost 2, with 18 bases in between. The CDR3 region has the DNA TGCAGCCCTACAGGGTTTTTCGTTCAAGAGACCCAGTACTTC. It specifies CSPTGFFVQETQYF.

This chain links TRBV4-1 with TRBJ1-2; 10 nucleotides match TRBD1. The V segment lost 5 bases and the J segment 4 bases; nucleotides outside the gene matches: 4. The CDR3 is 14 residues long. CDR1 is MGHRA, CDR2 YSYEKL, per germline. CDR3 nucleotides: TGCGCCAGCAGCTCGACAGGGGGCGGCTATGGCTACACCTTC. Protein: CASSSTGGGYGYTF.

The chain has TRBV29-1 and TRBJ2-3; TRBD1 agrees at 7 bases. The CDR3 is made up of 15 amino acids. The V gene's germline CDR1 is SQVTM and CDR2 ANQGSEA. J lost 8 bases, V lost 5 bases, and 16 bases had no gene match. The CDR3 spells CSVLSDRVFSGTQYF. Here the CDR3 DNA reads TGCAGCGTTCTATCAGACAGGGTTTTTTCGGGTACGCAGTATTTT.

This clone was counted once. This chain links TRBV2 with TRBJ1-1, with 9 bases matching TRBD1. Unmatched junction bases numbered 7, after V lost 6 bases and J lost 11 bases. There are 12 residues in the CDR3. Germline values: CDR1 SNHLY, CDR2 FYNNEI. CDR3: CASSEQGAMAFF. The CDR3 DNA reads TGTGCCAGCAGCGAACAGGGGGCGATGGCTTTCTTT.

This chain uses TRBV27 with TRBJ2-1, with D maybe TRBD2 (5 bases). The CDR3 covers 14 residues. Germline V gene data show CDR1 as MNHEY and CDR2 as SMNVEV (reference sequence). Trimming removed 3 bases from V and 5 bases from J, with 11 bases in between. DNA for the CDR3: TGTGCCAGCAGTTTGTCGGGATCGCACAATGAGCAGTTCTTC. Residues: CASSLSGSHNEQFF.

The chain recombines TRBV11-2 with TRBJ1-1, with TRBD1 matching 9 bases. In germline, CDR1 is SGHAT, CDR2 FQNNGV. This CDR3 spans 15 amino acids. V dropped 2 bases and J dropped 9; count of bases not matched to a gene: 10. This chain's CDR3 is CASSLTGGASQKAFF. The CDR3 DNA is TGTGCCAGCAGCTTAACAGGGGGCGCGTCCCAGAAAGCTTTCTTT.

The chain carries TRBV7-9 and TRBJ1-5; no reliable D call. The germline V and J ends were trimmed by 5 bases and 0 bases, with 11 bases remaining between them. The CDR3 contains 15 residues. Germline V gene data show CDR1 as SEHNR and CDR2 as FQNEAQ (reference sequence). The CDR3 nucleotides read TGTGCCAGCAGCCCCGCCCGGGGTAGCAATCAGCCCCAGCATTTT. This translates into CASSPARGSNQPQHF.

V gene TRBV5-1 combines with J gene TRBJ2-1; D remains ambiguous. Germline assignment: CDR1 SGHRS and CDR2 YFSETQ. This CDR3 is built from 17 residues. The V end was cut by 4 bases, the J end by 0 bases, with 17 bases between. The CDR3 here is CASSPRRLLSSYNEQFF. CDR3 nucleotides: TGCGCCAGCAGCCCGCGCAGGCTGCTGAGCTCCTACAATGAGCAGTTCTTC.